This record covers a single T cell receptor beta chain. What antigen it recognizes has not been identified. No much larger clone is present one base from it, and per-base qualities are unavailable. The data belong to a study of lung T cells in sarcoidosis with Löfgren's syndrome listed by TCRdb under 2017. For context, the study as a whole: Sarcoidosis was characterized as a granulomatous disease that is mostly pulmonary, in which CD4+ T cells accumulate in bronchoalveolar lavage fluid. The repertoire analyses concentrated on Lofgren's syndrome patients. Paper-wide results and their limitations: In Lofgren's syndrome patients, relative to control subjects, TRAV12-1 and TRBV2 were reported to be the most expanded V gene segments. Analysis of alphabeta pairing showed that TRAV12-1 paired preferentially with TRBV2, and the TCRs formed by this pairing showed CDR3 homology. CDR3 motifs in TRAV12-1 and TRBV2 were reported to be shared across several Lofgren's syndrome patients, which suggests public CD4+ TCR repertoires. Recognition of a sarcoidosis-associated antigen was merely suggested, with the antigen itself still putative and unidentified.

TCRdb records Illumina MiSeq as the sequencer. In-frame beta chains were kept once TCRdb had trimmed the public reads at Q25 with fastp and called clones with MiXCR. Entries that share a CDR3 protein sequence are merged under the most common genes and DNA. In this sample the table shows 60,000 to 70,000 distinct CDR3 sequences, approximately 22% of which occur a single time. The ten largest clones add up to 2% to 2.5% of the sample. Trimming takes 4 bases off V and 5 bases off J; junction bases not matched to a gene: 8. CDR1 and CDR2 (SGDLS, YYNGEE) derive from the germline V gene. The cysteine opens and the phenylalanine closes a CDR3 of 15 amino acids. Here the CDR3 DNA is all that survives: 45 bases in frame from base 1.

This chain joins TRBV9 to TRBJ2-5; 10 middle bases align to TRBD2. The sample comprised CD4+ T cells from PBMCs. The TCR sequence derives from a human donor with sarcoidosis (Löfgren's syndrome or another form), or a control subject (not recorded which). The CDR3 protein: CASSPTTSGLETQYF. The nucleotide sequence reads TGTGCCAGCAGCCCAACGACTAGCGGGCTGGAGACCCAGTACTTC.